This T cell receptor beta chain was documented in a study of OX40 agonist ivuxolimab in advanced cancers. Study outcomes and limitations: Clonal expansion by week 6 occurred in CD4+ and CD8+ blood T cells (at 0.1 to 3.0 mg/kg).

Concerning this clone: What it binds is not known.

TCRdb's copy holds only in-frame clones and misses some; the assay was immunoSEQ multiplex PCR. The sample shows tens of thousands of clones, 84% of them seen only once. Germline V gene sequence: CDR1 MNHEY, CDR2 SVGAGI. The CDR3 runs 14 residues. The germline V and J ends were trimmed by 4 bases and 3 bases, with 10 bases remaining between them. Patients were excluded for autoimmune disease history or systemic immunosuppression. At baseline, cycle 4 day 1, and cycle 7 day 1, blood was sampled. Specimen: CD4+ or CD8+ T cells sorted from blood, collected in a trial of the OX40 agonist ivuxolimab. The chain couples TRBV6-5 to TRBJ1-5, with a possible D match to TRBD1 (5 bases). The source is an adult with an advanced solid tumor such as melanoma, head and neck, liver or kidney cancer. The CDR3 loop is CASSFQGPNQPQHF. CDR3 nucleotide sequence: TGTGCCAGCAGTTTCCAGGGACCCAATCAGCCCCAGCATTTT.